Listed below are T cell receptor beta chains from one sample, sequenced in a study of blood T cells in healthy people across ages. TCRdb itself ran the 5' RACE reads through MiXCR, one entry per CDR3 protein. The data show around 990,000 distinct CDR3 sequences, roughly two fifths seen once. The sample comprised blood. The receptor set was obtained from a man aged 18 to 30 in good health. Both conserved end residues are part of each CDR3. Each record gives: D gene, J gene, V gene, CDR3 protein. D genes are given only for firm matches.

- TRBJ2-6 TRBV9 CASSVGEASGANVLTF
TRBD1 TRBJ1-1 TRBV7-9 CASSLRGDRLNTEAFF
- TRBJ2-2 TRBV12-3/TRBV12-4 CASSFGKTGELFF
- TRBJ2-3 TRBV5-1 CASSLVRDMQYF
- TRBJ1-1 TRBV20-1 CSLQGAFF
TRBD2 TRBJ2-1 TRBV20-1 CSAPTLSGDYNEQFF
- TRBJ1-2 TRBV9 CASSESTVLRDGYTF
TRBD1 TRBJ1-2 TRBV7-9 CASSLLDRADYGYTF
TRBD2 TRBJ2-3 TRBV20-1 CSARTSGRTDTQYF
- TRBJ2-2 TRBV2 CASSLLSEGLGAVELFF
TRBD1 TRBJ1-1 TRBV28 CASSQGGQENTEAFF
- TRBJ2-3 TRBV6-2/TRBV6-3 CASRAQGGRPDTQYF
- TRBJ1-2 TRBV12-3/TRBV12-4 CASSFRTMHGYTF
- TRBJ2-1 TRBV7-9 CASSLSTDSYEQFF
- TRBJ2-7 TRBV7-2 CASSLYSSGATYEQYF
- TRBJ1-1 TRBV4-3 CASSPVEGEGTEAFF
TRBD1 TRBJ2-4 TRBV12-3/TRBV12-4 CASSLETGVKNIQYF
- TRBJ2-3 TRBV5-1 CASSLEGRQGPATDTQYF
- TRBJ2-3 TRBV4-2 CASSQAPTETQYF
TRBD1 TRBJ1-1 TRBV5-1 CASSFGGQGSEAFF
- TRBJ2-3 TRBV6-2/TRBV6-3 CATRREGLDTQYF
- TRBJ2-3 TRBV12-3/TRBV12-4 CASEVAGGSDTQYF
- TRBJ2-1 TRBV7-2 CASSLAQWLLGRDEQFF
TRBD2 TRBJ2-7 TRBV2 CATAGTSGSYEQYF
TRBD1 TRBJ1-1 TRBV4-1 CASSQVTGGRRNPEAFF
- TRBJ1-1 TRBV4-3 CASSPRDTHEVTEAFF
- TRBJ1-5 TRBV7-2 CASSLAGGPNQPQHF
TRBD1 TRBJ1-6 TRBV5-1 CASSWGTGNSPLHF
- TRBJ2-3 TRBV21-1 CASSNPEGRGTDTQYF
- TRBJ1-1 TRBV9 CAGSPAGGANTEAFF
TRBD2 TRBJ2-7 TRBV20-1 CSAKGLAGSYEQYF
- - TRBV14 CASSQVLDISYNEQYF
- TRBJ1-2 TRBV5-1 CASCLGLESTF
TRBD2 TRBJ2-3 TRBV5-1 CASSRGGRRSTDTQYF
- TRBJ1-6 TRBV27 CASTPGSYNSPLHF
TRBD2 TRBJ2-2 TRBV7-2 CASSLVGGGISGELFF
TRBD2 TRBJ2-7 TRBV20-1 CSASAGTSALGEQYF
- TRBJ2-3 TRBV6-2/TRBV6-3 CASRRTIVAADMQYF
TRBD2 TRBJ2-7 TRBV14 CASSHLSGGLYEQYF
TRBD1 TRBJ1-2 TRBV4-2 CASSPSGQGDYGYTF
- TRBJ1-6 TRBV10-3 CAIAGGLNSPLHF
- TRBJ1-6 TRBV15 CATSRSRDKTPLHF
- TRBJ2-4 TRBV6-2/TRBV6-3 CASSYAGLAKNIQYF
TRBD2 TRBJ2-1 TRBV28 CASRPSGAQETQFF
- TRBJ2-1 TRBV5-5 CASSLASYGEQFF
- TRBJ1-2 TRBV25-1 CASRGQGNYGYTF
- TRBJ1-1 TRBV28 CASSPIDRNTEAFF
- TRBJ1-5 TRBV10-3 CAISEGGDGGNQPQHF
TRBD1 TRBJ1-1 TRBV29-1 CSGRQGRFDEAFF
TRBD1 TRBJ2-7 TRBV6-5 CASSPNRGQTYEQYF
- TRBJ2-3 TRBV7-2 CASSLDRRPSTDTQYF
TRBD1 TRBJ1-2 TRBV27 CASRDRELGYTF